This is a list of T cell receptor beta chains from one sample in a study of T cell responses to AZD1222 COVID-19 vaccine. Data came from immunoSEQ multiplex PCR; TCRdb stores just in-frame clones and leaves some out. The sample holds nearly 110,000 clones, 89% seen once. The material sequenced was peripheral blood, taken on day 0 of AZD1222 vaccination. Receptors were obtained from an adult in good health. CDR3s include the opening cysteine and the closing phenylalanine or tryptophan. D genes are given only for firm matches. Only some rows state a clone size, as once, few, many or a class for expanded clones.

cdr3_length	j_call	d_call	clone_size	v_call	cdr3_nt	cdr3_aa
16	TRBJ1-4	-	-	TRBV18	TGTGCCAGCTCACCAGGGTCCCGCAGTCTCAATGAAAAACTGTTTTTT	CASSPGSRSLNEKLFF
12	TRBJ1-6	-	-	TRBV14	TGTGCCAGCAGCCACGGGGGGGGAAGACTCCACTTT	CASSHGGGRLHF
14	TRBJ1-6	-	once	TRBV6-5	TGTGCCAGCAGTTACGGCGAATTCGGCTCACCCCTCCACTTT	CASSYGEFGSPLHF
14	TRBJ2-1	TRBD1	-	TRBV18	TGTGCCAGCTCCCTCGAAACAGGGGGCAATGAGCAGTTCTTC	CASSLETGGNEQFF
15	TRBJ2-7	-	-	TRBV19	TGTGCCAGTAGGGGGGTCGGGACCTACTCCTACGAGCAGTACTTC	CASRGVGTYSYEQYF
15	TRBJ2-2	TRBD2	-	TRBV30	TGTGCCTGGAGTGTAAGCGGGAGGGCGAGCGGGGAGCTGTTTTTT	CAWSVSGRASGELFF
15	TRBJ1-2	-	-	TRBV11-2	TGTGCCAGCAGCCTACACAATTCGGGGGCTTATGGCTACACCTTC	CASSLHNSGAYGYTF
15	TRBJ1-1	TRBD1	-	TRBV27	TGTGCCAGCAGTTTCCTAAACAGGGGAGGTACTGAAGCTTTCTTT	CASSFLNRGGTEAFF
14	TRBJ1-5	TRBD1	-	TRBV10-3	TGTGCCATCAGCGTAGACAGGGGAGAGCAGCCCCAGCATTTT	CAISVDRGEQPQHF
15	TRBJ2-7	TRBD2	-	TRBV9	TGTGCCAGCAGCGTATCCCTAGCGGATCAATACGAGCAGTACTTC	CASSVSLADQYEQYF
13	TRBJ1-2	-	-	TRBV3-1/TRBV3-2	TGTGCCAGCAGCCATAACTACTTGGGTGGCTACACCTTC	CASSHNYLGGYTF
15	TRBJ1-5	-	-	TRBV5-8	TGTGCCAGCAGCTTGTTCAGGCATAGCAATCAGCCCCAGCATTTT	CASSLFRHSNQPQHF
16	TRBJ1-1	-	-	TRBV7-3	TGTGCCAGCAGCTCCCCGAGGACCGAGGATACCCGTGAAGCTTTCTTT	CASSSPRTEDTREAFF
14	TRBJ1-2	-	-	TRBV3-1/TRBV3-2	TGTGCCAGCAGCCAACAGCACACTAACTATGGCTACACCTTC	CASSQQHTNYGYTF
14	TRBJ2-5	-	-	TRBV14	TGTGCCAGCAGCCAAACCATCAGGGGGGCGACCCAGTACTTC	CASSQTIRGATQYF
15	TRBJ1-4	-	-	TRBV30	TGTGCCTGGCGGTACAGAGGCGCAACTAATGAAAAACTGTTTTTT	CAWRYRGATNEKLFF
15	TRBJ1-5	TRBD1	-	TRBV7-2	TGTGCCAGCAGCTTAGGGGACAGGGGCCATCAGCCCCAGCATTTT	CASSLGDRGHQPQHF
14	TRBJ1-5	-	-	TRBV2	TGTGCCAGCAGTGGGGGGCTTGAGAATCAGCCCCAGCATTTT	CASSGGLENQPQHF
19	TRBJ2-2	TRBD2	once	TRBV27	TGTGCCAGCAGTTCGGGACTAGCGGGAGTCCCGCTTAACACCGGGGAGCTGTTTTTT	CASSSGLAGVPLNTGELFF